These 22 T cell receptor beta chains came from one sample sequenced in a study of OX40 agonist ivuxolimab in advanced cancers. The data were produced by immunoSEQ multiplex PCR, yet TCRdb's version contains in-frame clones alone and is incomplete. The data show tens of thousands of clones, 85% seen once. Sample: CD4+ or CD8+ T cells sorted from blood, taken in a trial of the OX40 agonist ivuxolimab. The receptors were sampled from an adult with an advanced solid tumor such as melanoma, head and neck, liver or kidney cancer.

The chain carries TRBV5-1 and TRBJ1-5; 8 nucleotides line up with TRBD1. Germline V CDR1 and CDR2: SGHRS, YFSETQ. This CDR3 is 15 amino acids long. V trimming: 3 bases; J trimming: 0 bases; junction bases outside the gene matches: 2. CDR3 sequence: CASSWGTGSNQPQHF. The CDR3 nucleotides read TGCGCCAGCAGCTGGGGGACAGGTAGCAATCAGCCCCAGCATTTT.

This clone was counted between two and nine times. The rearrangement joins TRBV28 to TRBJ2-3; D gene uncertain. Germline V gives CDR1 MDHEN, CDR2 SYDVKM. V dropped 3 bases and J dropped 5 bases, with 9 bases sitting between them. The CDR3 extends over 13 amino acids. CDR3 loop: CASSFFRGDTQYF. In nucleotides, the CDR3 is TGTGCCAGCAGTTTTTTTCGCGGAGATACGCAGTATTTT. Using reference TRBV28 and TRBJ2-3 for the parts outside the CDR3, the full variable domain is DVKVTQSSRYLVKRTGEKVFLECVQDMDHENMFWYRQDPGLGLRLIYFSYDVKMKEKGDIPEGYSVSREKKERFSLILESASTNQTSMYLCASSFFRGDTQYFGPGTRLTVL.

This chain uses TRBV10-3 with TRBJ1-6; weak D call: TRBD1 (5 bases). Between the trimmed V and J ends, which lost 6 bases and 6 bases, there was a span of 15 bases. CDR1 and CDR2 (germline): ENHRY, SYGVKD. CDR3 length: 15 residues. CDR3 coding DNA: TGTGCCATCAGCGGAGACACTCAGGGTAATTCACCCCTCCACTTT. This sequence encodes CAISGDTQGNSPLHF.

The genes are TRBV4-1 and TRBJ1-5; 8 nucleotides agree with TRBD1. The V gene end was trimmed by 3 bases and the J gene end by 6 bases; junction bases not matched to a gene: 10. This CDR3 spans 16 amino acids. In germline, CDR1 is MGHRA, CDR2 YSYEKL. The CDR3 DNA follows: TGCGCCAGCAGCCATGTTGACAGGGGTTCTGGTCAGCCCCAGCATTTT. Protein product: CASSHVDRGSGQPQHF.

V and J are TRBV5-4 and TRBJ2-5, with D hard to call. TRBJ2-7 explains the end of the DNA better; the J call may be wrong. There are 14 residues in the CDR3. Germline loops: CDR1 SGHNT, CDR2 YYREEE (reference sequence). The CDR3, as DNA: TGTGCCAGCAGCCCAGGATTCACAACCTACGAGCAGTACTTC. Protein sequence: CASSPGFTTYEQYF.

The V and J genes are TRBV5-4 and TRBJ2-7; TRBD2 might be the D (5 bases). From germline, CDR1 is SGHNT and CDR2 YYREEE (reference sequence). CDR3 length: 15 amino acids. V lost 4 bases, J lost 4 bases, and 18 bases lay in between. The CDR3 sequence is CASSPRSGSGYEQYF. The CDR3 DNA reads TGTGCCAGCAGCCCCCGGTCGGGGTCCGGGTACGAGCAGTACTTC.

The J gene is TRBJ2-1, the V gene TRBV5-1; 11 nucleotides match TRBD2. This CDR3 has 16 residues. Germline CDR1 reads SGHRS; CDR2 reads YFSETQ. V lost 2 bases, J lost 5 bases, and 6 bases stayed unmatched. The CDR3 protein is CASSLLAGGSNNEQFF. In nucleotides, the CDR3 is TGCGCCAGCAGCTTATTAGCGGGAGGGTCTAACAATGAGCAGTTCTTC.

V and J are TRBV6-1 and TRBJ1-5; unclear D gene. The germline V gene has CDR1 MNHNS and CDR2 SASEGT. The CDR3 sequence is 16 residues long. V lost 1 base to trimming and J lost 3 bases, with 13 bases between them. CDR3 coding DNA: TGTGCCAGCAGTGAAGTCGGCCAGCGGTCCAATCAGCCCCAGCATTTT. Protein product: CASSEVGQRSNQPQHF.

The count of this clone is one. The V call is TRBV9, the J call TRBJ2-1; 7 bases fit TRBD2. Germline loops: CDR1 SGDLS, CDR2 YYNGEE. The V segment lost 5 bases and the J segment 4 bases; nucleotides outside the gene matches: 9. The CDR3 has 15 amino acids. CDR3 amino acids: CASSSLGAGYNEQFF. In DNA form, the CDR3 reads TGTGCCAGCAGTTCTTTAGGAGCGGGGTACAATGAGCAGTTCTTC.

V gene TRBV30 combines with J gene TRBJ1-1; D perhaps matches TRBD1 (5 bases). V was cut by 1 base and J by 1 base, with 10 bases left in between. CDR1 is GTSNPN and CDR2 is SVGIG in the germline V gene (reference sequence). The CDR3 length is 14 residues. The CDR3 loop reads CAWSGGSGNTEAFF. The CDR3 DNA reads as TGTGCCTGGAGTGGGGGGAGTGGGAACACTGAAGCTTTCTTT.

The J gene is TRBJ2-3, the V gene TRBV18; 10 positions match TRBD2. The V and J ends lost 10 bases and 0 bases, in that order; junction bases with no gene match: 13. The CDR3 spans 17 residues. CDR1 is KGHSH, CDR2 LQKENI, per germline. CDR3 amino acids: CATAGGSGGASTDTQYF. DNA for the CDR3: TGTGCCACCGCCGGCGGCAGCGGGGGGGCCAGCACAGATACGCAGTATTTT.

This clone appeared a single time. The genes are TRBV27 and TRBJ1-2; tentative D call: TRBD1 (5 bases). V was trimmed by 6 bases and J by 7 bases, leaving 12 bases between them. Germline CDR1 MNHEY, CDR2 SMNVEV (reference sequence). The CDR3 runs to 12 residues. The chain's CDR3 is CASRGGVGGYTF. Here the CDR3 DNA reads TGTGCCAGCAGAGGAGGGGTTGGTGGCTACACCTTC.

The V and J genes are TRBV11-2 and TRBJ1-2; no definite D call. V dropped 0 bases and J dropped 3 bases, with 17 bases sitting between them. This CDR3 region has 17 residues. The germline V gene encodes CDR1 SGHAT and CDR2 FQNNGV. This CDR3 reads CASSLDRGPVRHYGYTF. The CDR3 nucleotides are TGTGCCAGCAGCTTAGATCGTGGTCCGGTGAGACACTATGGCTACACCTTC. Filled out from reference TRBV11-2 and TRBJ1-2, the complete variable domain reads EAGVAQSPRYKIIEKRQSVAFWCNPISGHATLYWYQQILGQGPKLLIQFQNNGVVDDSQLPKDRFSAERLKGVDSTLKIQPAKLEDSAVYLCASSLDRGPVRHYGYTFGSGTRLTVV.

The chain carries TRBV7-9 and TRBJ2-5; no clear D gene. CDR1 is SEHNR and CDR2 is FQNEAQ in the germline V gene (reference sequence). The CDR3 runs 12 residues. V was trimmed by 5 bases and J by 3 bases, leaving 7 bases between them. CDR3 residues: CASSRLEETQYF. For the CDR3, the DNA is TGTGCCAGCAGCCGACTCGAAGAGACCCAGTACTTC.

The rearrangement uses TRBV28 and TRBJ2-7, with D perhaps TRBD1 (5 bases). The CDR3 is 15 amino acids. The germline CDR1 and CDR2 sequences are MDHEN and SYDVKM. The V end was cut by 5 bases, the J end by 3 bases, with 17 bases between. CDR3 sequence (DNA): TGTGCCAGCAGTACCCGGACAACCCTGCTCTACGAGCAGTACTTC. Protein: CASSTRTTLLYEQYF.

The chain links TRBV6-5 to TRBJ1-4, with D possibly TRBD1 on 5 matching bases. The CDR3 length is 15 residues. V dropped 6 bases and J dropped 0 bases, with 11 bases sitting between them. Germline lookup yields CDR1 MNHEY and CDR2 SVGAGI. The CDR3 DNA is TGTGCCAGCAGCCAGGGATCTGCAACTAATGAAAAACTGTTTTTT. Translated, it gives CASSQGSATNEKLFF.

CDR3 protein: CASLTASNYGYTF. CDR3 DNA sequence: TGTGCCAGCCTAACAGCTTCTAACTATGGCTACACCTTC. The chain is built from TRBV2 and TRBJ1-2; D is uncertain. Germline CDR1 is SNHLY and CDR2 is FYNNEI. With 8 bases removed from V and 0 bases from J, the gap between germline ends came to 10 bases. The CDR3 is 13 amino acids.

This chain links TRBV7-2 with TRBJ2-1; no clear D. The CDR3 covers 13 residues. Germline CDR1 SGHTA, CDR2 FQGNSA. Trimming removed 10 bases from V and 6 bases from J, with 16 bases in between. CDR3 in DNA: TGTGCCACCGCACACGGGCGCTTCAATGAGCAGTTCTTC. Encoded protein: CATAHGRFNEQFF.

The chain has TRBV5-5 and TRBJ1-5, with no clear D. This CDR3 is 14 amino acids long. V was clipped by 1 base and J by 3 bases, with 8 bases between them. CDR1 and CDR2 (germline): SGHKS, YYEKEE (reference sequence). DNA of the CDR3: TGTGCCAGCAGCTTGTGGCAGGACAATCAGCCCCAGCATTTT. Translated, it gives CASSLWQDNQPQHF. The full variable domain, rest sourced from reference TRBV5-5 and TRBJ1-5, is DAGVTQSPTHLIKTRGQQVTLRCSPISGHKSVSWYQQVLGQGPQFIFQYYEKEERGRGNFPDRFSARQFPNYSSELNVNALLLGDSALYLCASSLWQDNQPQHFGDGTRLSIL.

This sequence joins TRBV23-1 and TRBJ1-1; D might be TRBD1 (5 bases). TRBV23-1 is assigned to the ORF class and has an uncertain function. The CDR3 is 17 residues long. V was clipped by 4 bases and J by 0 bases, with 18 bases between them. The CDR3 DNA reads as TGCGCCAGCAGTCCAAATCACCGGGGCGGATTGAACACTGAAGCTTTCTTT. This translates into CASSPNHRGGLNTEAFF.

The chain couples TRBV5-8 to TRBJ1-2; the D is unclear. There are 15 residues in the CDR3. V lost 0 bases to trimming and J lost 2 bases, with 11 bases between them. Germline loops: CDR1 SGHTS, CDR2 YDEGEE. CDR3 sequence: CASSLAAALNYGYTF. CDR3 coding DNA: TGTGCCAGCAGCTTGGCCGCGGCGTTGAACTATGGCTACACCTTC.

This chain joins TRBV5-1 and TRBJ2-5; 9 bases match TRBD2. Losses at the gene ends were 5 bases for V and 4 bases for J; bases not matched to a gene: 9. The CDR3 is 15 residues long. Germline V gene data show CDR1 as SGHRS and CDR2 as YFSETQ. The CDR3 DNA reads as TGCGCCAGCAGGTCAGGCGGGGGGGTCGGAGAGACCCAGTACTTC. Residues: CASRSGGGVGETQYF.